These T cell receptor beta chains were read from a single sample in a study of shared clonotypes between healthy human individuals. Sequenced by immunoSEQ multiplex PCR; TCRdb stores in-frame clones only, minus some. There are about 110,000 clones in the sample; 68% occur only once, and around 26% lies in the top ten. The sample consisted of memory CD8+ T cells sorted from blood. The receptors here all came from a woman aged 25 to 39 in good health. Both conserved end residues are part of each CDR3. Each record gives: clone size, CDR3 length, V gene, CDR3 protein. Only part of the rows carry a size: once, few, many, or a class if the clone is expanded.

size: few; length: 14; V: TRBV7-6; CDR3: CASSLREVTDTQYF
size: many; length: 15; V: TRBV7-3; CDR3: CASSNHRGTGNTIYF
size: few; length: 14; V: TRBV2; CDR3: CASRPPWEATEAFF
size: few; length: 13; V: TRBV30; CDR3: CAWSAVSFYGYTF
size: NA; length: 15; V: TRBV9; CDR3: CASSVSAGGLSEQFF
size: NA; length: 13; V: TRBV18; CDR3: CASSGGMNTEAFF
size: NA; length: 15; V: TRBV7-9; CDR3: CASRTETAGANVLTF
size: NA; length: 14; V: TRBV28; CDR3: CASSSLAGYNEQFF
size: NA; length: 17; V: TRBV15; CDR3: CATSRASRDLEGYGYTF
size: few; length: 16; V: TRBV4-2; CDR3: CASSPERTSGSHEQYF
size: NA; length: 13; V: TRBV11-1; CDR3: CASSGWEPYGYTF
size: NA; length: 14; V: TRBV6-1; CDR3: CASARARGDYEQYF
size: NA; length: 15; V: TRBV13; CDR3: CASSEQGASSYEQYF
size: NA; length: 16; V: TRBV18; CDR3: CASSPASDREDNEQFF
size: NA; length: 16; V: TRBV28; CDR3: CASIAGGPSGANVLTF
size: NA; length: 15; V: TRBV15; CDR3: CATSREWGSNQPQHF
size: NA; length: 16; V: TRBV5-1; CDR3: CASSLKEPSPNEKLFF
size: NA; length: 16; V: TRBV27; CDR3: CASSSPRDSFHTEAFF
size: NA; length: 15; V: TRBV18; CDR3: CASSPHRDRAYEQYF
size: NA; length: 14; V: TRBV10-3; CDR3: CAISEPGGNQPQHF
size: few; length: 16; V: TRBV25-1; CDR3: CASSSVGGTQSYEQYF
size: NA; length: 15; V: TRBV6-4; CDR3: CASSDELAGSDEQFF
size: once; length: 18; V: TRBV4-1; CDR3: CASSQDGNPRLAKNIQYF
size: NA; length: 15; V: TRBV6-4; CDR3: CASSDSSGSRNEQFF
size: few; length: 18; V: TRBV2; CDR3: CASRTPTSGSLSTDTQYF
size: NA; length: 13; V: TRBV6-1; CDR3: CASSEEEKETQYF
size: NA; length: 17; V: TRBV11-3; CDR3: CASSLGVGRDETGELFF
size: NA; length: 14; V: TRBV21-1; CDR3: CASSRGVLNQPQHF
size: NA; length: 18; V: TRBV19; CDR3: CASSIDLSLEGSNQPQHF
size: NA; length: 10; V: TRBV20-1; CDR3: CSATHYEQYF
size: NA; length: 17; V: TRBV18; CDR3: CASSPMGQLTRAYEQYF
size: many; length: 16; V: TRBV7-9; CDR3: CASSLELEIPTDTQYF
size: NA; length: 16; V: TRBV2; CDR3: CASTPPTSGRWYEQYF
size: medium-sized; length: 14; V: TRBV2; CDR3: CASSERSDNSPLHF
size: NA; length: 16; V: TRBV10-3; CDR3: CAIPGRDPRGTGELFF
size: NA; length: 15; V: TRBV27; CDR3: CASSLFKGLNTEAFF
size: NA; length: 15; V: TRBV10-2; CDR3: CASSDRQADTGELFF
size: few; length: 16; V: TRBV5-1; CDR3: CASSLTGTGNPYGYTF
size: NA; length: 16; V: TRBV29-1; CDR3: CSGRGQGLKTNTEAFF
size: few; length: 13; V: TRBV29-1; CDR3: CSVALGLNTEAFF
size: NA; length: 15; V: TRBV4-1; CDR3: CASSQPGRLANEQFF
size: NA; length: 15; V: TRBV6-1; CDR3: CASSGTGVHRQPQHF
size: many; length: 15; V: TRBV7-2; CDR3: CASSLTSELYNEQFF
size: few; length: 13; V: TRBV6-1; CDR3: CASSPPWVWEQYF
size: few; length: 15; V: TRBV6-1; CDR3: CASSESGGNYNEQFF
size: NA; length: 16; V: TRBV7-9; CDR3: CASSPRGGSSYNEQFF
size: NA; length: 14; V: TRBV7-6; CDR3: CASTPIGTVYGYTF
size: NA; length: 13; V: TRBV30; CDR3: CAWTSPPSYEQYF
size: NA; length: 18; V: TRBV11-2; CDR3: CASSLVLRGLRPPYEQYF
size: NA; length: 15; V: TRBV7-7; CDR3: CASSSGTGGLYEQYF
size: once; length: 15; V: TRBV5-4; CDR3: CASSPIGTGFYEQYF
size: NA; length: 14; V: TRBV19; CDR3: CATFDSLNTGELFF